This TCR beta chain was profiled in a study of Graves' ophthalmopathy and Graves' hyperthyroidism. This clonotype was seen ten or more times. Germline-derived CDR1 and CDR2 are MNHEY and SVGEGT. The CDR3 has 19 residues. Trimming left V 0 bases short and J 1 base short, with 16 bases between. Amplified material comprised TCR beta CDR3 regions derived from RNA transcripts. Investigators did first-round RT-PCR with HTBI primers, then second-round multiplex PCR. TCRdb reanalysed the multiplex PCR reads using MiXCR and keeps one entry per CDR3 protein. The table lists under 350,000 distinct CDR3 sequences, about a sixth of them singletons.

The receptor was isolated from an adult man with Graves' ophthalmopathy. The sample consisted of peripheral blood. The chain links TRBV6-2 or TRBV6-3 to TRBJ2-6, with D maybe TRBD1 (6 bases). The chain's CDR3 is CASSYSGYRAPSGANVLTF. CDR3 sequence (DNA): TGTGCCAGCAGTTACTCGGGTTACAGGGCACCTTCTGGGGCCAACGTCCTGACTTTC.